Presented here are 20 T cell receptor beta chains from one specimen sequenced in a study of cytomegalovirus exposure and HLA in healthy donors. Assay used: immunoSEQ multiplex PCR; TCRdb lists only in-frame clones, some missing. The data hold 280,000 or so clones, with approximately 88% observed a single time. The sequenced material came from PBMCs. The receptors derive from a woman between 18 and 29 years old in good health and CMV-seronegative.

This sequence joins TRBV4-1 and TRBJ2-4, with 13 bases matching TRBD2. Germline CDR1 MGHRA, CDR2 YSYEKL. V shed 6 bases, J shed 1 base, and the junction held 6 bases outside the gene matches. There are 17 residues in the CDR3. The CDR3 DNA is TGCGCCAGCAGTGGACTAGCGGGAGTTGCGGCCAAAAACATTCAGTACTTC. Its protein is CASSGLAGVAAKNIQYF.

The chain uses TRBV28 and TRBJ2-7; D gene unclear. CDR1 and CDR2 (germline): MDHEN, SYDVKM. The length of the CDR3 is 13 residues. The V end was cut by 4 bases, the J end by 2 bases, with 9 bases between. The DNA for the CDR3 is TGTGCCAGCAGTTCAACTCTCCCCTACGAGCAGTACTTC. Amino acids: CASSSTLPYEQYF.

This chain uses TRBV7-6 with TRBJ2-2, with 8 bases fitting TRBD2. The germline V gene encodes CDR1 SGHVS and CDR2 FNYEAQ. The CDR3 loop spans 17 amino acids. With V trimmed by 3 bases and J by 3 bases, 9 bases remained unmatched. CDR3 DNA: TGTGCCAGCAGCTTTGTCATTGCGGGAGGACACACCGGGGAGCTGTTTTTT. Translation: CASSFVIAGGHTGELFF.

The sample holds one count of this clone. The CDR3 nucleotides read TGCGCCAGCAGCTCGGCCGGGACGACTAGGAGTGAAAAACTGTTTTTT. Translating it yields CASSSAGTTRSEKLFF. The genes are TRBV5-1 and TRBJ1-4; D might be TRBD1 (5 bases). Trimming cost V 3 bases and J 7 bases, with 19 bases left between them. Germline CDR1 is SGHRS and CDR2 is YFSETQ. This CDR3 has 16 residues.

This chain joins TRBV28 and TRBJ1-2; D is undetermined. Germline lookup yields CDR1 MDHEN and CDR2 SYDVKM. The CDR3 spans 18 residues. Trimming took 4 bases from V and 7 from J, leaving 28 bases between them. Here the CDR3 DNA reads TGTGCCAGCAGTTCTCATCACAAGGCGGGCCCGGGTTGGGGTGGCTACACCTTC. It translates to CASSSHHKAGPGWGGYTF.

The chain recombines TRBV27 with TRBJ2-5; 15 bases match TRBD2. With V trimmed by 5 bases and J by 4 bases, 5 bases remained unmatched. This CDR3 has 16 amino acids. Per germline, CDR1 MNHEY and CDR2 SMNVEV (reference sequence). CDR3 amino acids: CASSPKGLAGGETQYF. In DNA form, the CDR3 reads TGTGCCAGCAGTCCTAAGGGACTAGCGGGAGGAGAGACCCAGTACTTC.

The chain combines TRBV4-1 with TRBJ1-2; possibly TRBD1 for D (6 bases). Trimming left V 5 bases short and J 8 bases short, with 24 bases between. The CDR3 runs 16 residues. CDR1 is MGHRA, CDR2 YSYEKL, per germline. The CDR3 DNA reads TGCGCCAGCAGCGGGGTCAGGGGAACCGTCAAGGGGGGCTACACCTTC. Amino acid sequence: CASSGVRGTVKGGYTF.

CDR3 loop: CATSLASAHYEQYF. CDR3 sequence (DNA): TGTGCCACCAGCCTTGCTAGCGCCCACTACGAGCAGTACTTC. The gene calls are TRBV15 and TRBJ2-7, with D possibly being TRBD2 (6 bases). Trimming stripped 5 bases from V and 3 bases from J, with 14 bases between. This CDR3 spans 14 amino acids. In germline, CDR1 is LNHNV, CDR2 YYDKDF (reference sequence).

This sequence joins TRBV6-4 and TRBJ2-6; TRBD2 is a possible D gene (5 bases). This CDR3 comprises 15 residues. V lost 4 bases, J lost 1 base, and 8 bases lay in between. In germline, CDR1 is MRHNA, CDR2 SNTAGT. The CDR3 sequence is CASSVTGSGANVLTF. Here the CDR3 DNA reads TGTGCCAGCAGTGTAACGGGATCTGGGGCCAACGTCCTGACTTTC.

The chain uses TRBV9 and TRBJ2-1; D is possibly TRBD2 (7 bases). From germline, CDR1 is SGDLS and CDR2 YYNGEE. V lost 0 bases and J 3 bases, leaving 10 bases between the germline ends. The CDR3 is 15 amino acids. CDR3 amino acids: CASSVGGGHYNEQFF. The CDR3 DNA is TGTGCCAGCAGCGTAGGGGGGGGCCACTACAATGAGCAGTTCTTC.

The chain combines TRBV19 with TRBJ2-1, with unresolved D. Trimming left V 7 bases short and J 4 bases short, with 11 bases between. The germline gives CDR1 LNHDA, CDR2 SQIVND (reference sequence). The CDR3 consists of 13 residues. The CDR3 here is CASIMAGYNEQFF. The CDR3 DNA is TGTGCCAGTATAATGGCAGGATACAATGAGCAGTTCTTC.

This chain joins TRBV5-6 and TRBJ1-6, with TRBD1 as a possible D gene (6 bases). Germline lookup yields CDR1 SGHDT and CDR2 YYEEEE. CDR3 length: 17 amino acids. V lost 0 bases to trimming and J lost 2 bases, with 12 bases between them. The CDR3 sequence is CASSLGPGGAYNSPLHF. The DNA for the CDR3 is TGTGCCAGCAGCTTGGGTCCGGGGGGCGCCTATAATTCACCCCTCCACTTT. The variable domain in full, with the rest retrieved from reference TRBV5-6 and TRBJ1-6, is DAGVTQSPTHLIKTRGQQVTLRCSPKSGHDTVSWYQQALGQGPQFIFQYYEEEERQRGNFPDRFSGHQFPNYSSELNVNALLLGDSALYLCASSLGPGGAYNSPLHFGNGTRLTVT.

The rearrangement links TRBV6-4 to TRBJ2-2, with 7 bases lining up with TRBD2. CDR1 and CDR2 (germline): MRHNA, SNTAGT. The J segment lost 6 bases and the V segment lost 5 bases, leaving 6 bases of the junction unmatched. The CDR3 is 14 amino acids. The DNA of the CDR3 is TGTGCCAGCAGTACGACTGGGGGGGCCGGGGAGCTGTTTTTT. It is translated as CASSTTGGAGELFF.

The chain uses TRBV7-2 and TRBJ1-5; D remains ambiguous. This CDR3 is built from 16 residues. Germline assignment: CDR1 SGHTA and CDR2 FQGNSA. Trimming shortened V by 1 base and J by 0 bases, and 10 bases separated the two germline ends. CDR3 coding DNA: TGTGCCAGCAGCTTAGATCCCCGGTTTAGCAATCAGCCCCAGCATTTT. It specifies CASSLDPRFSNQPQHF.

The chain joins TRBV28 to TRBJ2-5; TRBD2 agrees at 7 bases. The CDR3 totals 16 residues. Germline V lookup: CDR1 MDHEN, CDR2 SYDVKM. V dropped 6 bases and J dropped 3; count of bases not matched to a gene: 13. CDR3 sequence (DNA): TGTGCCAGCAGGGGGCGGGCGGGAGAGGTAGAAGAGACCCAGTACTTC. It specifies CASRGRAGEVEETQYF.

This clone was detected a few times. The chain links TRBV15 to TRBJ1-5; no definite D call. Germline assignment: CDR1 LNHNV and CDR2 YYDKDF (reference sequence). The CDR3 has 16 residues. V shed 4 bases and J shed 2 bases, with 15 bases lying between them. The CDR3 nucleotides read TGTGCCACCAGCAACCGGCGGGGAGATGGCAATCAGCCCCAGCATTTT. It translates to CATSNRRGDGNQPQHF.

In nucleotides, the CDR3 is TGTGCCAGCAGCAACCGTCCGGGAATTCAGTACTTC. Translation gives CASSNRPGIQYF. V is TRBV28 and J is TRBJ2-4; D perhaps matches TRBD2 (5 bases). The CDR3 runs to 12 residues. Germline V CDR1 and CDR2: MDHEN, SYDVKM. V shed 6 bases and J shed 10 bases, with 13 bases lying between them.

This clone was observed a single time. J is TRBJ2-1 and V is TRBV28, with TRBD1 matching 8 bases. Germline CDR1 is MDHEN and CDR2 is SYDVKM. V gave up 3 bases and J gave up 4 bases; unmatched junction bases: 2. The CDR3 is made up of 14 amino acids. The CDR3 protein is CASSLTGVYNEQFF. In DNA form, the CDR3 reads TGTGCCAGCAGTTTGACAGGGGTGTACAATGAGCAGTTCTTC.

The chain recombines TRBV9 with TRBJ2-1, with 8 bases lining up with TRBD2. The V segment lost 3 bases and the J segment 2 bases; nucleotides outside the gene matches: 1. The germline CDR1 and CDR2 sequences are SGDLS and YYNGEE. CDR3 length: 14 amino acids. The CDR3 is CASSGSGTYNEQFF. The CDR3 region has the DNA TGTGCCAGCAGCGGTAGCGGGACCTACAATGAGCAGTTCTTC. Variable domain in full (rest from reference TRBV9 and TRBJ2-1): DSGVTQTPKHLITATGQRVTLRCSPRSGDLSVYWYQQSLDQGLQFLIQYYNGEERAKGNILERFSAQQFPDLHSELNLSSLELGDSALYFCASSGSGTYNEQFFGPGTRLTVL.

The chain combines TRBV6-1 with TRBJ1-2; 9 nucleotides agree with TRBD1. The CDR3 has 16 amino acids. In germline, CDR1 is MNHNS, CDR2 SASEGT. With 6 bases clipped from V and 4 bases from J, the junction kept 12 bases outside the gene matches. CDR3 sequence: CASREPGTGSGYGYTF. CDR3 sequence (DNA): TGTGCCAGCAGAGAACCTGGGACAGGGTCTGGCTATGGCTACACCTTC.